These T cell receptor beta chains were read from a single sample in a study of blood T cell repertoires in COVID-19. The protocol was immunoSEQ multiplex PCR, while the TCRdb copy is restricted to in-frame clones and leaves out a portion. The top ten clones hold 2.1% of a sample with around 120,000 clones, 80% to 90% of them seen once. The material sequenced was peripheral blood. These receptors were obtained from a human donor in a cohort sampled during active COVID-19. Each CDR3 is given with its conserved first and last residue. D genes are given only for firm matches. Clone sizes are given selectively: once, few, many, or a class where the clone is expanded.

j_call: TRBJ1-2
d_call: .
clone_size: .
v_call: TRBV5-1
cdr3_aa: CASSLGGGADYGYTF
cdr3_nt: TGCGCCAGCAGCCTTGGAGGGGGGGCAGACTATGGCTACACCTTC

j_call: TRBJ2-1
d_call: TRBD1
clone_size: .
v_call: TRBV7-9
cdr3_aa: CASSPRQGSYNEQFF
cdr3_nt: TGTGCCAGCAGCCCGAGACAGGGATCCTACAATGAGCAGTTCTTC

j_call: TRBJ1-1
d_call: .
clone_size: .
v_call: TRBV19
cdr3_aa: CASSIQGVGTEAFF
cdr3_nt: TGTGCCAGTAGTATCCAGGGTGTGGGCACTGAAGCTTTCTTT

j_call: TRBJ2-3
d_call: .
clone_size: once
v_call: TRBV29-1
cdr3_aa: CSVEDGTDTQYF
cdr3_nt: TGCAGCGTTGAAGACGGCACAGATACGCAGTATTTT

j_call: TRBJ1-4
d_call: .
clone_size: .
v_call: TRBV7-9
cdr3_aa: CASSLSQGTGEKLFF
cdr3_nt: TGTGCCAGCAGCTTAAGTCAGGGGACGGGTGAAAAACTGTTTTTT

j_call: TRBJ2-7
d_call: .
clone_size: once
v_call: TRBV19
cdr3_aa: CASSAGLLREQYF
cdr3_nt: TGTGCCAGTAGCGCGGGACTTCTAAGGGAGCAGTACTTC

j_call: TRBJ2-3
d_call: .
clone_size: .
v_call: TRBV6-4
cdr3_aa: CASSDSGGGTDTQYF
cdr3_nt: TGTGCCAGCAGTGACTCGGGCGGGGGCACAGATACGCAGTATTTT

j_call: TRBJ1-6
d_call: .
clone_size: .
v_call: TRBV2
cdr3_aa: CASSVASNSPLHF
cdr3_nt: TGTGCCAGCAGTGTAGCCAGTAATTCACCCCTCCACTTT

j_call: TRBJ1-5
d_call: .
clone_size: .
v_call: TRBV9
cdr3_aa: CASSVGTGWGGPQHF
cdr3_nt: TGTGCCAGCAGCGTAGGAACAGGGTGGGGGGGTCCCCAGCATTTT

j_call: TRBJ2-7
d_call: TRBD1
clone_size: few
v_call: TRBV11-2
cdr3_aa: CASSFQRTGPFEQYF
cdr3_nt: TGTGCCAGCAGCTTCCAGAGGACAGGGCCGTTCGAGCAGTACTTC

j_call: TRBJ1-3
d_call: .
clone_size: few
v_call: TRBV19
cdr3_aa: CASSPQGSSGNTIYF
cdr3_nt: TGTGCCAGTAGTCCACAGGGAAGCTCTGGAAACACCATATATTTT

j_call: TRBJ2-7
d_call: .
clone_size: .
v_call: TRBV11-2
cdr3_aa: CASSLNLGDSYEQYF
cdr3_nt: TGTGCCAGCAGCTTGAACCTAGGGGACTCCTACGAGCAGTACTTC

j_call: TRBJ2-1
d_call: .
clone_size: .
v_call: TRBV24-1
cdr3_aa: CATSDIGDRDLKREAWSYNEQFF
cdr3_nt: TGTGCCACCAGTGATATTGGGGACAGGGACCTAAAGCGGGAGGCGTGGTCCTACAATGAGCAGTTCTTC

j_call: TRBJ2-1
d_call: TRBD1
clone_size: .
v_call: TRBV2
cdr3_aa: CATSLMVQGKNEQFF
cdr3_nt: TGTGCCACCTCCCTTATGGTACAGGGGAAGAATGAGCAGTTCTTC

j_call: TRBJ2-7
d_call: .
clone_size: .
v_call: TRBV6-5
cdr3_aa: CASSPTGSYEQYF
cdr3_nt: TGTGCCAGCAGTCCTACAGGTTCCTACGAGCAGTACTTC

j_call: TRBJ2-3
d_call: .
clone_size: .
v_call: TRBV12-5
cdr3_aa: CASGLGLTDTQYF
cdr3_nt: TGTGCTAGTGGTTTGGGACTCACAGATACGCAGTATTTT

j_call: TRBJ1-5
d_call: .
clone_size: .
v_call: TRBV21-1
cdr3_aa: CASSNLTWWPQHF
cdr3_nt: TGTGCCAGCAGCAACCTGACTTGGTGGCCCCAGCATTTT

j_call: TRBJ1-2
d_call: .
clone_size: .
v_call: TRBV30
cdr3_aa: CAWSPGGGANFYGYTF
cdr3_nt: TGTGCCTGGAGCCCTGGGGGAGGGGCGAATTTCTATGGCTACACCTTC

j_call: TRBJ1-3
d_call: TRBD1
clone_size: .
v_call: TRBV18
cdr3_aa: CASSPDRGSGNTIYF
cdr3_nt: TGTGCCAGCTCACCGGACAGGGGTTCAGGAAACACCATATATTTT

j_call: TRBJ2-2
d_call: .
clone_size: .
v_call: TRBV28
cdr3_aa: CASSLWFGTTNTGELFF
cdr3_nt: TGTGCCAGCAGTTTATGGTTTGGGACAACTAACACCGGGGAGCTGTTTTTT

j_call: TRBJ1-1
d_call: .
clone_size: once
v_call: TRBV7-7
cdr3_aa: CASSLRHLGAGRGTEAFF
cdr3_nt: TGTGCCAGCAGCTTAAGGCACCTGGGGGCTGGTAGGGGGACTGAAGCTTTCTTT

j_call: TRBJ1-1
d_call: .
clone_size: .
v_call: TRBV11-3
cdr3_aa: CASSDTGNTEAFF
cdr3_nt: TGTGCCAGCAGCGATACAGGGAACACTGAAGCTTTCTTT

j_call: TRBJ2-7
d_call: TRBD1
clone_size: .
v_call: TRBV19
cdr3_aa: CASNSQGALGGEQYF
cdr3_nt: TGTGCCAGTAACAGCCAGGGGGCTTTGGGGGGCGAGCAGTACTTC

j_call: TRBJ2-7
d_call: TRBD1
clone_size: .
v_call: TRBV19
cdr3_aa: CASSIRQGSRRDEQYF
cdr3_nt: TGTGCCAGTAGTATTCGACAGGGGTCCCGAAGAGATGAGCAGTACTTC

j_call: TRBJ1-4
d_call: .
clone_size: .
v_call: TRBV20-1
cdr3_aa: CSASNPSTTNEKLFF
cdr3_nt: TGCAGTGCTAGTAACCCAAGTACTACTAATGAAAAACTGTTTTTT

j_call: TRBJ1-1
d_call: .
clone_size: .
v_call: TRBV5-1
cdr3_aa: CASSSGILDTEAFF
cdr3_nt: TGCGCCAGCAGCTCAGGGATATTGGACACTGAAGCTTTCTTT

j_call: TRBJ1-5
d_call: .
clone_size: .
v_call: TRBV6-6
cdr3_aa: CASSGTISNQPQHF
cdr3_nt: TGTGCCAGCAGCGGGACAATTAGCAATCAGCCCCAGCATTTT

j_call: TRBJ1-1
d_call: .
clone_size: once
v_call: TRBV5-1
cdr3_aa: CASSLEGRGTEAFF
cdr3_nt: TGCGCCAGCAGCTTGGAGGGCAGGGGAACTGAAGCTTTCTTT

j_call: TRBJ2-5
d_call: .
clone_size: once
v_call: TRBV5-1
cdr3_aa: CASRILGLAGQETQYF
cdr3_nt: TGCGCCAGCAGAATCCTGGGACTCGCGGGGCAAGAGACCCAGTACTTC

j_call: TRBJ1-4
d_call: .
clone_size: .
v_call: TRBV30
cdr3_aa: CAATLWGVNEKLFF
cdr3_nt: TGTGCCGCGACTTTGTGGGGAGTGAATGAAAAACTGTTTTTT